The following is a T cell receptor beta chain sequence with its context. Its target is not known. Germline trimming cut 8 bases from V and 0 bases from J; bases unmatched to any gene: 6. This CDR3 is built from 14 residues. The germline CDR1 and CDR2 sequences are MNHNS and SASEGT. TCRdb processed the reads anew with MiXCR; each CDR3 protein has one entry. The repertoire holds about 60,000 distinct CDR3 sequences, with about 50% as singletons. The record originates from a study of type 1 regulatory T cells. Study observations and caveats: Type 1 regulatory T cells had a more restricted TCR repertoire than non-type 1 regulatory T cells.

Specimen: cultured non-Tr1 T cells, either the whole culture or a sorted T cell fraction (not recorded which). The receptor comes from a human donor in good health. V usage is TRBV6-1 and J usage is TRBJ2-7; TRBD1 aligns across 8 bases. The CDR3 loop is CASQRTGTSYEQYF. The CDR3 nucleotides read TGTGCCAGCCAAAGGACAGGGACCTCCTACGAGCAGTACTTC.